One and the same sample provided the 18 T cell receptor beta chains below, sequenced in a study of blood T cell repertoires in COVID-19. The method was immunoSEQ multiplex PCR; TCRdb's version includes in-frame clones alone and lacks a portion of them. The sample gives more than 250,000 clones, around 86% of which show up once; 1% is in the top ten. The material sequenced was peripheral blood. The source of these receptors is a man between 50 and 59 years old with active or convalescent COVID-19.

V usage is TRBV28 and J usage is TRBJ2-5; D unclear. This CDR3 has 13 amino acids. Germline V gene data show CDR1 as MDHEN and CDR2 as SYDVKM. Trimming stripped 2 bases from V and 9 bases from J, with 13 bases between. The CDR3 nucleotides are TGTGCCAGCAGTTTAGGGCCGTCATTGTCCCAGTACTTC. This sequence encodes CASSLGPSLSQYF.

The gene calls are TRBV16 and TRBJ1-5, with TRBD1 matching 12 bases. This CDR3 is built from 16 residues. Trimming cost V 2 bases and J 5 bases; bases outside gene matches: 4. From germline, CDR1 is KGHSY and CDR2 FQNENV. This CDR3 reads CASSQGTGGADQPQHF. The DNA of the CDR3 is TGTGCCAGCAGCCAAGGGACAGGGGGCGCGGATCAGCCCCAGCATTTT.

CDR3 nucleotide sequence: TGTGCCAGTAGTAGAGTTCTACAGGGGGGCTACGAGCAGTACTTC. Translated: CASSRVLQGGYEQYF. The chain recombines TRBV19 with TRBJ2-7, with 8 bases lining up with TRBD1. The CDR3 runs 15 residues. Germline CDR1 reads LNHDA; CDR2 reads SQIVND (reference sequence). Trimming took 4 bases from V and 3 from J; bases not matched to a gene: 8.

The genes are TRBV11-2 and TRBJ1-6, with 9 bases identical to TRBD1. Per germline, CDR1 SGHAT and CDR2 FQNNGV. The junction had 5 bases not matched to a gene; V was cut back by 5 bases and J by 12 bases. The CDR3 runs to 13 residues. CDR3 nucleotides: TGTGCCAGCAGCATGGGACAGGGTTTACCCCTCCACTTT. Translated: CASSMGQGLPLHF.

The chain carries TRBV6-5 and TRBJ2-2; D might be TRBD1 (6 bases). The CDR3 loop spans 15 amino acids. Germline CDR1 MNHEY, CDR2 SVGAGI. Trimming left V 8 bases short and J 8 bases short, with 21 bases between. The CDR3 reads CASLPLGHTGGELFF. CDR3 in DNA: TGTGCCAGCCTCCCGTTGGGACACACGGGTGGGGAGCTGTTTTTT.

V is TRBV13 and J is TRBJ2-5; the match to TRBD2 covers 7 bases. CDR3 length: 17 amino acids. The germline gives CDR1 PRHDT, CDR2 FYEKMQ (reference sequence). J was trimmed by 0 bases and V by 4 bases; bases with no gene match: 11. DNA for the CDR3: TGTGCCAGCAGCTCTCGGACTAGAGGGGCTCACCAAGAGACCCAGTACTTC. As protein: CASSSRTRGAHQETQYF.

The chain carries TRBV28 and TRBJ1-5; D is ambiguous. V was clipped by 2 bases and J by 4 bases, with 15 bases between them. Looked up from germline, CDR1 is MDHEN and CDR2 is SYDVKM. This CDR3 contains 16 residues. The CDR3 reads CASSLGPGQANQPQHF. The CDR3 DNA reads as TGTGCCAGCAGTTTAGGTCCGGGTCAAGCGAATCAGCCCCAGCATTTT.

The genes are TRBV3-1 (or the pseudogene TRBV3-2) and TRBJ2-2; the D is unclear. Germline CDR1 reads LGHDT; CDR2 reads YNNKEL (reference sequence). Between the trimmed V and J ends, which lost 3 bases and 2 bases, there was a span of 7 bases. The CDR3 totals 14 residues. CDR3 nucleotides: TGTGCCAGCAGCCATGGCGGCAACACCGGGGAGCTGTTTTTT. This translates into CASSHGGNTGELFF.

A remark on this clone: Other DNA sequences from this sample encode an identical CDR3 as well. The chain couples TRBV19 to TRBJ1-5; D gene ambiguous. Germline V gene sequence: CDR1 LNHDA, CDR2 SQIVND (reference sequence). V lost 3 bases and J lost 0, with 9 bases in between. CDR3 length equals 15 residues. CDR3 protein: CASSISAGSNQPQHF. CDR3 sequence (DNA): TGTGCCAGTAGTATTAGTGCAGGTAGCAATCAGCCCCAGCATTTT.

J is TRBJ2-1 and V is TRBV29-1, with TRBD2 identical over 8 bases. The V gene's germline CDR1 is SQVTM and CDR2 ANQGSEA. Trimming removed 3 bases from V and 5 bases from J; junction bases left unmatched: 12. This CDR3 spans 16 amino acids. CDR3 sequence (DNA): TGCAGCGTTGAGACCAGAGCGGGAGTGTCCCACAATGAGCAGTTCTTC. Its translation is CSVETRAGVSHNEQFF.

The gene calls are TRBV9 and TRBJ2-7, with TRBD1 matching over 12 bases. Germline CDR1 reads SGDLS; CDR2 reads YYNGEE. This CDR3 is 20 amino acids long. Trimming removed 4 bases from V and 2 bases from J; junction bases left unmatched: 19. DNA of the CDR3: TGTGCCAGCAGCAAAGGGACAGGGGGCGCGTTAGCGGGGGACGCCTACGAGCAGTACTTC. Translated: CASSKGTGGALAGDAYEQYF.

V usage is TRBV2 and J usage is TRBJ1-2; 7 bases fit TRBD1. The germline CDR1 and CDR2 sequences are SNHLY and FYNNEI. V shed 4 bases, J shed 0 bases, and the junction held 5 bases outside the gene matches. This CDR3 has 15 amino acids. CDR3 loop: CASSGRDSSNYGYTF. CDR3 nucleotides: TGTGCCAGCAGTGGGCGGGACAGCTCTAACTATGGCTACACCTTC. The full variable domain, its missing parts supplied by reference TRBV2 and TRBJ1-2, is EPEVTQTPSHQVTQMGQEVILRCVPISNHLYFYWYRQILGQKVEFLVSFYNNEISEKSEIFDDQFSVERPDGSNFTLKIRSTKLEDSAMYFCASSGRDSSNYGYTFGSGTRLTVV.

In the case of this clone: Within the sample, other DNA sequences also encode this same CDR3. V usage is TRBV5-4 and J usage is TRBJ2-5, with 9 bases identical to TRBD1. CDR1 and CDR2 from the germline V gene are SGHNT and YYREEE (reference sequence). Trimming cost V 3 bases and J 3 bases; bases outside gene matches: 3. The CDR3 is 14 residues long. The CDR3 reads CASSSTGGEETQYF. The DNA of the CDR3 is TGTGCCAGCAGCTCGACAGGGGGGGAAGAGACCCAGTACTTC. The entire variable domain, with the rest obtained from reference TRBV5-4 and TRBJ2-5, is as follows: ETGVTQSPTHLIKTRGQQVTLRCSSQSGHNTVSWYQQALGQGPQFIFQYYREEENGRGNFPPRFSGLQFPNYSSELNVNALELDDSALYLCASSSTGGEETQYFGPGTRLLVL.

This sequence joins TRBV12-3 or TRBV12-4 and TRBJ2-7; D is possibly TRBD1 (6 bases). Trimming took 5 bases from V and 4 from J, leaving 9 bases between them. This CDR3 has 12 amino acids. The CDR3 DNA reads TGTGCCAGCAGTCAACAGGGATACGAGCAGTACTTC. Translated, it gives CASSQQGYEQYF.

The V call is TRBV27, the J call TRBJ2-7; TRBD2 aligns across 13 bases. Per germline, CDR1 MNHEY and CDR2 SMNVEV (reference sequence). Trimming took 5 bases from V and 0 from J; bases not matched to a gene: 4. This CDR3 has 16 residues. The CDR3 loop is CASSRRTSGSSYEQYF. The CDR3 region has the DNA TGTGCCAGCAGTCGCCGGACTAGCGGGAGCTCCTACGAGCAGTACTTC.

The V and J genes are TRBV2 and TRBJ1-5; possibly TRBD1 for D (5 bases). The germline CDR1 and CDR2 sequences are SNHLY and FYNNEI. V was trimmed by 6 bases and J by 5 bases, leaving 11 bases between them. This CDR3 region has 13 residues. The CDR3: CASSARAYQPQHF. CDR3 nucleotide sequence: TGTGCCAGCAGCGCCAGGGCTTATCAGCCCCAGCATTTT.

The chain combines TRBV19 with TRBJ1-6; the D is unclear. CDR3 length: 15 residues. The V gene lost 5 bases and the J gene lost 10 bases, with 18 bases spanning the gap. Looked up from germline, CDR1 is LNHDA and CDR2 is SQIVND (reference sequence). The CDR3 nucleotides are TGTGCCAGTAGTGCAAGACAAGTGGCGGGGTCACCCCTCCACTTT. Protein: CASSARQVAGSPLHF.

The chain is built from TRBV10-2 and TRBJ1-2; 7 bases are shared with TRBD1. The germline CDR1 and CDR2 sequences are WSHSY and SAAADI. Trimming at V came to 6 bases and at J to 8 bases, leaving 6 bases not matched to a gene. This CDR3 comprises 12 residues. DNA of the CDR3: TGCGCCAGCAGCCTACAGGGGAGAGGCTACACCTTC. Translating it yields CASSLQGRGYTF.